A selection of T cell receptor beta chains follows, all from one sample in a study of CD8 T cells in ankylosing spondylitis. TCRdb re-called the 5' RACE reads through MiXCR, storing one row per CDR3 protein. The sample comprises over 600,000 distinct CDR3 sequences, roughly 19% of which are singletons, and roughly a fifth rests with the top ten. The sequenced sample was blood, either unsorted or a sorted T cell fraction (not recorded which). The receptors were gathered from a male donor with ankylosing spondylitis. Both conserved end residues are part of each CDR3. Each record gives: CDR3 DNA, CDR3 protein, clone size, V gene, D gene, J gene. A D gene is named only where the DNA matches it firmly. Clone size is not always given. Where it is, it says once, few, many or a class for expanded clones.

TGTGCCAGCAGTTCAGGGGGCTTCGGCTACACCTTC | CASSSGGFGYTF | few | TRBV12-3/TRBV12-4 | TRBD1 | TRBJ1-2
TGTGCCAGCAAGGAGAGTAGCGGGAACGACGAGCAGTACTTC | CASKESSGNDEQYF | . | TRBV12-3/TRBV12-4 | TRBD2 | TRBJ2-7
TGTGCCAGCAGCGTGGGGGACAAGAATCAGCCCCAGCATTTT | CASSVGDKNQPQHF | . | TRBV9 | . | TRBJ1-5
TGTGCCAGCAGCTTAGCGGGTGGGGGACTAGCGCCCGAGCAGTACTTC | CASSLAGGGLAPEQYF | . | TRBV7-8 | TRBD2 | TRBJ2-7
TGTGCCAGCTCACCACCGGCAGGGACCCGAGGAGAGACCCAGTACTTC | CASSPPAGTRGETQYF | . | TRBV18 | . | TRBJ2-5
TGCAGTGCTAGAGATCGGACTAGCGGGGCACCCTACGAGCAGTACTTC | CSARDRTSGAPYEQYF | many | TRBV20-1 | TRBD2 | TRBJ2-7
TGTGCCAGTAGTACCCGACAGGGGAAGTCCGTCCAGCCCCAGCATTTT | CASSTRQGKSVQPQHF | few | TRBV19 | TRBD1 | TRBJ1-5
TGTGCCAGTAGCACCCGGGGGTCGCTTAACTATGGCTACACCTTC | CASSTRGSLNYGYTF | few | TRBV19 | . | TRBJ1-2
TGTGCCAGCAGGCGGGCGGGGACTAGGGGGTTTAAAGAGACCCAGTACTTC | CASRRAGTRGFKETQYF | . | TRBV21-1 | . | TRBJ2-5
TGTGCCAGCAGCCTGTCCCCGGTGCCCGGGACACAGAACACTGAAGCTTTCTTT | CASSLSPVPGTQNTEAFF | . | TRBV4-2 | . | TRBJ1-1
TGTGCCAGCACCCAGAGTCCGTCCTACGAGCAGTACTTC | CASTQSPSYEQYF | . | TRBV28 | . | TRBJ2-7
TGCAGTGCTAGAAAGGTCTCCACGGGGGTGAATGAGCAGTTCTTC | CSARKVSTGVNEQFF | few | TRBV20-1 | . | TRBJ2-1
TGCGCCAGCAGTAGGGGACAGGATCAGCCCCAGCATTTT | CASSRGQDQPQHF | many | TRBV10-2 | TRBD1 | TRBJ1-5
TGTGCCAGCAGTTTATCATACGGCTCCTATAATTCACCCCTCCACTTT | CASSLSYGSYNSPLHF | . | TRBV27 | . | TRBJ1-6
TGTGCCAGCAGCCAAAAAGCGGGGGGGCCGGGTGAGCCCCAGTACTTC | CASSQKAGGPGEPQYF | . | TRBV4-2 | TRBD2 | TRBJ2-5